The clone carrying this TCR beta chain was seen a handful of times. Its matching antigen is unknown. This CDR3 has 16 amino acids. Trimming left V 2 bases short and J 3 bases short, with 14 bases between. The record originates from a study of post-analysis software for immune sequencing data. Turning to the study itself: Some patients lacked subtype; others had relapsing-remitting, secondary progressive or progressive-relapsing disease. The study's findings and limits: In patients, about 5 TRBV segments were more frequent than in controls, with TRBV5-6, TRBV5-1 and TRBV20-1 among them. Co-batched samples clustered tightly together by F measure. Compared against controls, patients with multiple sclerosis displayed significantly lower normalized Chao1 diversity.

Included in the TCR beta cDNA libraries were unique molecular identifiers. A population of about 1 to 11 million T cells gave rise to about half a million cDNA molecules. MiXCR, run by TCRdb on the PCR reads, gives a single entry per CDR3 protein. The sample includes about 540,000 distinct CDR3 sequences, 30% to 40% of them seen just once. The receptor was isolated from a girl aged 2-17 years with multiple sclerosis. The sequenced material came from blood. V gene TRBV12-3 or TRBV12-4 combines with J gene TRBJ1-5; weak D call: TRBD1 (5 bases). The CDR3 nucleotides read TGTGCCAGCAGTTTAATCGGGGGGGACTTCAATCAGCCCCAGCATTTT. Its translation is CASSLIGGDFNQPQHF.